This TCR beta chain was recorded in a study of PD-1 blockade in classical Hodgkin lymphoma. General study points: The repertoire differences lack a defined cause, possibly disease activity or prior therapy. At baseline, newly diagnosed patients reportedly showed less TCR diversity than healthy donors.

This clone came up once. Antigen unknown. Every patient had relapsed following autologous stem cell transplantation, and cohorts differed in brentuximab vedotin exposure. Libraries were prepared by immunoSEQ multiplex PCR; TCRdb keeps only in-frame clonotypes and omits some of them. Among 20,000 to 25,000 clones listed, around 81% were seen once. The sequence was obtained from a human donor with classical Hodgkin lymphoma. The sequenced sample was peripheral blood mononuclear cells (PBMCs), obtained before the second cycle of nivolumab.

The CDR3, as DNA: TGTGCCAGCAGTGTAGGACAGCGCTACGAGCAGTACTTC. It codes for CASSVGQRYEQYF. The J gene is TRBJ2-7, the V gene TRBV2; possibly TRBD1 for D (6 bases). Germline-derived CDR1 and CDR2 are SNHLY and FYNNEI. This CDR3 has 13 residues. V gave up 4 bases and J gave up 3 bases, with 10 bases separating them.